This is a list of T cell receptor beta chains from one sample in a study of siplizumab effects on memory and regulatory T cells. Data came from immunoSEQ multiplex PCR; TCRdb stores just in-frame clones and leaves some out. The profile shows about 100,000 clones, nearly 95% of them singletons. Sequencing was carried out using non-Treg CD4+ T cells sorted from blood. The receptor set was obtained from a human donor in good health. Both conserved end residues are part of each CDR3. D genes are given only for firm matches. A row's size may be missing; if present it is once, few, many or a size class.

v_gene	d_gene	abundance	j_gene	CDR3aa	CDR3nt
TRBV5-1	NA	NA	TRBJ2-5	CASSLSDRETQYF	TGCGCCAGCAGCTTGAGTGATCGAGAGACCCAGTACTTC
TRBV29-1	TRBD1	once	TRBJ2-7	CSVRQGIGEQYF	TGCAGCGTTCGACAGGGGATCGGGGAGCAGTACTTC
TRBV11-2	NA	NA	TRBJ2-7	CASTQTVASEQYF	TGTGCCAGCACTCAGACGGTGGCGAGCGAGCAGTACTTC
TRBV4-3	TRBD1	once	TRBJ1-4	CASSHTGGTNEKLFF	TGCGCCAGCAGCCACACAGGGGGAACTAATGAAAAACTGTTTTTT
TRBV6-1	NA	NA	TRBJ2-5	CASSLSETQYF	TGTGCCAGCAGCCTATCAGAGACCCAGTACTTC
TRBV19	NA	NA	TRBJ2-2	CATRAVQGSTGELFF	TGTGCCACCAGAGCGGTTCAGGGGAGCACCGGGGAGCTGTTTTTT
TRBV7-2	NA	NA	TRBJ2-1	CASSSTGAASSYNEQFF	TGTGCCAGCAGCTCAACAGGAGCCGCCAGCTCCTACAATGAGCAGTTCTTC
TRBV7-2	NA	NA	TRBJ2-7	CASSSLGGSYEQYF	TGTGCCAGCAGTTCCTTGGGGGGTTCCTACGAGCAGTACTTC
TRBV5-1	NA	NA	TRBJ1-4	CASRPTATTNEKLFF	TGCGCCAGCAGGCCAACAGCCACAACTAATGAAAAACTGTTTTTT
TRBV15	NA	NA	TRBJ2-7	CATSRDLDQPYEQYF	TGTGCCACCAGCAGAGACTTAGACCAGCCCTACGAGCAGTACTTC
TRBV7-9	TRBD1	NA	TRBJ1-2	CASSLGTGSQRGYTF	TGTGCCAGCAGCTTAGGGACAGGGTCCCAGAGGGGCTACACCTTC
TRBV6-1	NA	NA	TRBJ2-1	CASSGDPSSYNEQFF	TGTGCCAGCAGCGGGGACCCTAGCTCCTACAATGAGCAGTTCTTC
TRBV6-5	NA	NA	TRBJ2-1	CASSNVGGYNEQFF	TGTGCCAGCAGTAACGTGGGTGGGTACAATGAGCAGTTCTTC
TRBV11-2	NA	NA	TRBJ2-7	CASSLWGGNYEQYF	TGTGCCAGCAGCTTATGGGGGGGCAACTACGAGCAGTACTTC
TRBV7-9	TRBD2	NA	TRBJ2-7	CASSSPLLAGQNYEQYF	TGTGCCAGCAGCTCCCCCTTACTAGCGGGACAGAACTACGAGCAGTACTTC
TRBV5-5	TRBD2	NA	TRBJ2-2	CASSLDSGGTGELFF	TGTGCCAGCAGCTTGGATAGCGGGGGCACCGGGGAGCTGTTTTTT
TRBV6-5	TRBD1	NA	TRBJ2-1	CASSTYRGQNEQFF	TGTGCCAGCAGTACCTACAGGGGGCAGAATGAGCAGTTCTTC
TRBV15	NA	NA	TRBJ1-5	CATSRGGFNQPQHF	TGTGCCACCAGCAGGGGAGGGTTCAATCAGCCCCAGCATTTT
TRBV18	NA	NA	TRBJ2-3	CASSTGVGDTQYF	TGTGCCAGCTCGACCGGAGTTGGAGATACGCAGTATTTT
TRBV7-2	TRBD2	NA	TRBJ2-7	CASSFAPTSGRSEQYF	TGTGCCAGCAGCTTTGCTCCGACTAGCGGGAGGTCCGAGCAGTACTTC
TRBV7-9	TRBD2	NA	TRBJ2-7	CASSLGTRAGVFYEQYF	TGTGCCAGCAGCTTAGGTACGAGAGCGGGGGTCTTCTACGAGCAGTACTTC
TRBV30	NA	NA	TRBJ1-4	CAWSVLLRATNEKLFF	TGTGCCTGGAGTGTACTTTTGAGAGCGACTAATGAAAAACTGTTTTTT
TRBV19	NA	NA	TRBJ1-1	CASSPGTGVLNTEAFF	TGTGCCAGTAGTCCCGGGACGGGGGTTTTGAACACTGAAGCTTTCTTT
TRBV4-3	NA	NA	TRBJ2-1	CASSQERLGFHEQFF	TGCGCCAGCAGCCAAGAACGCCTTGGGTTTCATGAGCAGTTCTTC
TRBV29-1	NA	few	TRBJ2-3	CSVEDGGATQYF	TGCAGCGTTGAAGATGGGGGAGCCACGCAGTATTTT
TRBV2	TRBD1	NA	TRBJ1-2	CASSAGTGAYGYTF	TGTGCCAGCAGTGCCGGGACAGGGGCCTATGGCTACACCTTC
TRBV30	TRBD1	few	TRBJ1-2	CAWSRTGGIVFHGYTF	TGTGCCTGGAGTAGGACAGGGGGCATAGTTTTCCATGGCTACACCTTC